This TCR beta chain was profiled in a study of T cell repertoires in cytomegalovirus infection. The overall study: CMV infection and matching HLA type were both indicated by public TCR beta signatures.

TCRdb itself ran the reads through MiXCR, one entry per CDR3 protein. The sample carries about 150,000 distinct CDR3 sequences, around 22% recorded once. The CDR3 sequence is 13 residues long. Germline assignment: CDR1 MGHDK and CDR2 SYGVNS. The V end lost 4 bases, the J end lost 12 bases, and 16 bases lay between the germline ends. This receptor was identified in a human donor in good health (CMV status not recorded). Some clones in this sample may be carry-over from other donors' samples. The source material was PBMCs. The V gene is TRBV25-1, the J gene TRBJ2-1; D is unresolved. The DNA for the CDR3 is TGTGCCAGCAGTGGGTCAGCTTACAAAGGGCAGTTCTTC. Encoded protein: CASSGSAYKGQFF.